The sequence of this TCR beta chain was determined in a study of cytomegalovirus exposure and HLA in healthy donors. Concerning this clone itself: The antigen is unknown.

Researchers ran the PCR with 60 Vbeta and 13 Jbeta primers. Libraries were prepared by immunoSEQ multiplex PCR; TCRdb keeps only in-frame clonotypes and omits some of them. The sample has under 200,000 clones, roughly 78% seen once; the top ten hold roughly 0.64%. Study-wide results and limits: TCR beta V- and J-gene trimming, according to a later analysis, was linked to a missense DCLRE1C variant. An ancestry cluster, one associated with Asian ancestry, reportedly showed fewer N-insertions than the approximately 650-donor mean in a later analysis. As was reported, the HLA-A and HLA-B alleles of most subjects were accurately predicted from TCR beta sequences. Because they were indistinguishable, some V segments, including TRBV6-2 and TRBV6-3, were excluded.

The length of the CDR3 is 14 residues. V dropped 8 bases and J dropped 4; count of bases not matched to a gene: 7. CDR1 is LNHDA and CDR2 is SQIVND in the germline V gene (reference sequence). The sequenced material came from PBMCs. This sequence was found in a woman in her forties in good health and CMV-seronegative. The chain recombines TRBV19 with TRBJ2-2; 7 bases fit TRBD1. CDR3: CASRRGGGTGELFF. DNA for the CDR3: TGTGCCAGTCGCCGAGGGGGCGGCACCGGGGAGCTGTTTTTT.